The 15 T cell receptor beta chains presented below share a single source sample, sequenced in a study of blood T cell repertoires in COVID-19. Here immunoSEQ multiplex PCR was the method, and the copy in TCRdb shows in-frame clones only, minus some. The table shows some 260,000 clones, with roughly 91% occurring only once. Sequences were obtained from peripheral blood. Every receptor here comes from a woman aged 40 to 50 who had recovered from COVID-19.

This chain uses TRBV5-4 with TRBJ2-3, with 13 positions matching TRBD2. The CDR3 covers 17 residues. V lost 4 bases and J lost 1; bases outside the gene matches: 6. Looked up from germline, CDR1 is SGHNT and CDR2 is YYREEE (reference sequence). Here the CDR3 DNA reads TGTGCCAGCAGCGAGAAACTAGCGGGAGGGGGCACAGATACGCAGTATTTT. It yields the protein CASSEKLAGGGTDTQYF.

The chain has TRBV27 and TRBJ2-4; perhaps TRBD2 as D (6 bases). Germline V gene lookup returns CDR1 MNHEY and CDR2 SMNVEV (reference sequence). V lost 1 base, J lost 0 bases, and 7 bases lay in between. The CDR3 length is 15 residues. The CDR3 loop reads CASSLLGLAKNIQYF. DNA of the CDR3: TGTGCCAGCAGTTTATTGGGACTAGCCAAAAACATTCAGTACTTC.

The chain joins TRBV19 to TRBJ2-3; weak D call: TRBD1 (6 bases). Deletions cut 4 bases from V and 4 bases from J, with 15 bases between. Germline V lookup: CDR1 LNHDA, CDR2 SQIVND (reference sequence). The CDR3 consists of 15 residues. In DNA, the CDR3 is TGTGCCAGTAGTACCTCAGGACAGTGGGCAGATACGCAGTATTTT. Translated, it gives CASSTSGQWADTQYF.

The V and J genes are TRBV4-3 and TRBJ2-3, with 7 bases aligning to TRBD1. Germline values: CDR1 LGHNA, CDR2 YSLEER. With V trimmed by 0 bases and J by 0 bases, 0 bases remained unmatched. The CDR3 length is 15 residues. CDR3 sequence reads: CASSQEGQSTDTQYF. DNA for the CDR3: TGCGCCAGCAGCCAAGAGGGACAGAGCACAGATACGCAGTATTTT.

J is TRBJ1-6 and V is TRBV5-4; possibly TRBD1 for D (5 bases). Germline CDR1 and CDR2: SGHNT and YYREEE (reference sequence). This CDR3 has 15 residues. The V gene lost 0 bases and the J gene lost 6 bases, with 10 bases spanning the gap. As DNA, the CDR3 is TGTGCCAGCAGCTTGGCGGGGGGGGTTAATTCACCCCTCCACTTT. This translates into CASSLAGGVNSPLHF.

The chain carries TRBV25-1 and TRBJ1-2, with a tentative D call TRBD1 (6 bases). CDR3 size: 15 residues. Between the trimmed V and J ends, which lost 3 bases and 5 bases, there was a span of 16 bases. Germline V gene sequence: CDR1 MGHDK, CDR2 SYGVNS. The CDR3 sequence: CASSDGQSYHYGYTF. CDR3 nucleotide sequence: TGTGCCAGCAGTGATGGACAGAGCTACCATTATGGCTACACCTTC.

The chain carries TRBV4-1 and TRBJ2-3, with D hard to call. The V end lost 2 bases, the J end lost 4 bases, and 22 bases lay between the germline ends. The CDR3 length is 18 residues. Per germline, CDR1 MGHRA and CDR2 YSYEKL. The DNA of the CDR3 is TGCGCCAGCAGCCAACACCGAGGTGGTAATAGCCTCCCAGATACGCAGTATTTT. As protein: CASSQHRGGNSLPDTQYF.

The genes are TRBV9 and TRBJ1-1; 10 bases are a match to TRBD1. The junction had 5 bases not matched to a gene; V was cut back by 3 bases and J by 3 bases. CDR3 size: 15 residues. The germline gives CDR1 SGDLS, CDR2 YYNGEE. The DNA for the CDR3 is TGTGCCAGCAGCGCTCGACAGGGGGCCGACACTGAAGCTTTCTTT. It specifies CASSARQGADTEAFF.

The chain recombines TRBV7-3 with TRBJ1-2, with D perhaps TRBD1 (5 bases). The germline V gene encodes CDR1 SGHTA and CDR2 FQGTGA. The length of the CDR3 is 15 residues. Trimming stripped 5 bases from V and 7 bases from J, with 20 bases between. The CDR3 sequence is CASSPVGRIQRGYTF. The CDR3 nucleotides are TGTGCCAGCAGCCCCGTGGGGCGGATTCAGCGTGGCTACACCTTC. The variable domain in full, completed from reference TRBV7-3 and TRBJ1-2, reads GAGVSQTPSNKVTEKGKYVELRCDPISGHTALYWYRQSLGQGPEFLIYFQGTGAADDSGLPNDRFFAVRPEGSVSTLKIQRTERGDSAVYLCASSPVGRIQRGYTFGSGTRLTVV.

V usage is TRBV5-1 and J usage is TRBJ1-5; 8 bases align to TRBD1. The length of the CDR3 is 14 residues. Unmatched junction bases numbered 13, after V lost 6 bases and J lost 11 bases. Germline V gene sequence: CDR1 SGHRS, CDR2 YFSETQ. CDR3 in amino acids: CASKISGGEGAQHF. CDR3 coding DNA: TGCGCCAGCAAGATTTCAGGGGGCGAAGGGGCCCAGCATTTT.

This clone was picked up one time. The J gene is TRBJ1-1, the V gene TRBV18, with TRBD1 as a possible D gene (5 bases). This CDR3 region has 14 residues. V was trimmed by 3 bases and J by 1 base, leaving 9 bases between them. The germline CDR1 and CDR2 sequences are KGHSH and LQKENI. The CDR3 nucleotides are TGTGCCAGCTCACCCGCGACAGAGAACACTGAAGCTTTCTTT. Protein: CASSPATENTEAFF.

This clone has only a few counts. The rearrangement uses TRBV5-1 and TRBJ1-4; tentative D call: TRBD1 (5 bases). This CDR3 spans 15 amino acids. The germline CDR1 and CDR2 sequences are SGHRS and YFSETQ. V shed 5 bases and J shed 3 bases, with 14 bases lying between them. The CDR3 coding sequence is TGCGCCAGCAGGGGAACGACAGCCCCTAATGAAAAACTGTTTTTT. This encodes CASRGTTAPNEKLFF.

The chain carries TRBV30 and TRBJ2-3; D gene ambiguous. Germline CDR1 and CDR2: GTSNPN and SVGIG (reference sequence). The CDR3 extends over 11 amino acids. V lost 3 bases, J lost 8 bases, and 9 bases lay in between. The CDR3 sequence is CAWSRGATQYF. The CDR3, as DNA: TGTGCCTGGAGCCGAGGCGCTACGCAGTATTTT.

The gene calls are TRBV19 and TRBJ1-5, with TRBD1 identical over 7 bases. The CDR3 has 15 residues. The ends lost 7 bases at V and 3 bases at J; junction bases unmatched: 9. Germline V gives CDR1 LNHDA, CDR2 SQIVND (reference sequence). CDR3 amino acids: CASNPRTGPNQPQHF. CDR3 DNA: TGTGCCAGTAACCCCAGGACAGGTCCCAATCAGCCCCAGCATTTT.

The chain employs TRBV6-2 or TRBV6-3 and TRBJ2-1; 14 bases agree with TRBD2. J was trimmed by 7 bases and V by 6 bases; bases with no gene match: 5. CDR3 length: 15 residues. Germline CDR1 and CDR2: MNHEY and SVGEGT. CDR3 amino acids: CASSPTSGRGNEQFF. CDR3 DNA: TGTGCCAGCAGCCCGACTAGCGGGAGGGGGAATGAGCAGTTCTTC.